Sequencing of this TCR beta chain was carried out in a study of long-term antiretroviral therapy in people with HIV. CDR3 size: 17 residues. Trimming pared 1 base from V and 2 bases from J, leaving 14 bases between. The V gene's germline CDR1 is SEHNR and CDR2 FQNEAQ (reference sequence). The assay used was immunoSEQ (version v3.0), run at survey level. The method was immunoSEQ multiplex PCR; TCRdb's version includes in-frame clones alone and lacks a portion of them. Of about 35,000 clones in the sample, 94% are singletons; the top ten hold 3.6%. Ahead of DNA extraction, samples held about 0.95-10 million cryopreserved PBMC each.

The specimen was unsorted PBMCs, collected 4.1 years after starting antiretroviral therapy. The receptor was isolated from a woman in her 50s with HIV. V is TRBV7-9 and J is TRBJ2-2, with a tentative D call TRBD2 (7 bases). The CDR3 reads CASSLGGGGDNTGELFF. Here the CDR3 DNA reads TGTGCCAGCAGCTTAGGGGGCGGGGGCGATAACACCGGGGAGCTGTTTTTT.